This T cell receptor beta chain was sequenced in a study of T-cell reconstitution after alpha-beta-depleted transplantation in children. Overall study findings and caveats: At the one-year point after transplant, T-cell counts and TCRbeta diversity were found to come mostly from T cells that had been newly produced.

Unique molecular identifiers were used to barcode this TCRbeta library. TCRdb re-called the PCR reads with MiXCR, one entry per CDR3 protein. The sample lists just over 950,000 distinct CDR3 sequences; about 29% were seen once. This clonotype appeared many times. Its antigen is not known. V was shortened by 1 base and J by 3 bases, with 10 bases between the two germline ends. The V gene's germline CDR1 is SGHRS and CDR2 YFSETQ. The CDR3 has 15 residues. The rearrangement links TRBV5-1 to TRBJ2-2; D possibly corresponds to TRBD1 (6 bases). The starting material was PBMCs, mostly from graft donor cells, obtained 360 days after TCRalphabeta/CD19-depleted stem cell transplant. The clonotype originates from a boy less than two years old who had a stem cell transplant for SCID, so the T cells may come from the graft donor. The CDR3 is CASSLPGAHTGELFF. CDR3 coding DNA: TGCGCCAGCAGCTTGCCAGGGGCGCACACCGGGGAGCTGTTTTTT.